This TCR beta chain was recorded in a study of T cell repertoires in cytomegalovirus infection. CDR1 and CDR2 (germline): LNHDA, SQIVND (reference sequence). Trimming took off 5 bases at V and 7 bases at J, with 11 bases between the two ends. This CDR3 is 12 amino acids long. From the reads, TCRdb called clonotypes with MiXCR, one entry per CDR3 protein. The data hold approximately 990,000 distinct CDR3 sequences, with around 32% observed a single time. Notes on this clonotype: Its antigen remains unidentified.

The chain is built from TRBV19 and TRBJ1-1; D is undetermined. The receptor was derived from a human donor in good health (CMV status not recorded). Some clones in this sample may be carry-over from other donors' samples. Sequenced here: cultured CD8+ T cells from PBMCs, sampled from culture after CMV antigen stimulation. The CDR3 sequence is CASSHFMVEAFF. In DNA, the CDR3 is TGTGCCAGTAGTCACTTCATGGTTGAAGCTTTCTTT.